Below, 23 T cell receptor beta chains from the same sample are listed, as sequenced in a study of CD4+ T cells in melanoma. Here immunoSEQ multiplex PCR was the method, and the copy in TCRdb shows in-frame clones only, minus some. The sample lists 40,000 to 50,000 clones; 89% were seen once. Sequences were obtained from peripheral blood. The source of these receptors is a human donor with melanoma.

The chain employs TRBV5-8 and TRBJ1-6, with 8 bases lining up with TRBD1. The CDR3 sequence is 15 residues long. The trim removed 4 bases at V and 7 bases at J, leaving 7 bases unmatched. CDR1 is SGHTS and CDR2 is YDEGEE in the germline V gene. This CDR3 reads CASSPGQGENSPLHF. Here the CDR3 DNA reads TGTGCCAGCAGCCCAGGACAGGGAGAAAATTCACCCCTCCACTTT.

The chain joins TRBV28 to TRBJ2-3; TRBD2 matches at 8 bases. The CDR3 runs 16 residues. The J segment lost 1 base and the V segment lost 9 bases, leaving 12 bases of the junction unmatched. Germline V gene data show CDR1 as MDHEN and CDR2 as SYDVKM. The CDR3 sequence: CASLTGTSYGTDTQYF. The CDR3 DNA reads TGTGCCAGTTTGACCGGGACTAGTTACGGCACAGATACGCAGTATTTT.

This clone was observed a handful of times. The chain joins TRBV2 to TRBJ1-2; D remains unclear. CDR3 length equals 11 residues. V was shortened by 5 bases and J by 3 bases, with 4 bases between the two germline ends. Per germline, CDR1 SNHLY and CDR2 FYNNEI. CDR3 amino acids: CASSTDYGYTF. The CDR3 DNA follows: TGTGCCAGCAGTACAGACTATGGCTACACCTTC.

V usage is TRBV5-1 and J usage is TRBJ2-5, with D uncertain. The CDR3 runs 13 residues. Germline V CDR1 and CDR2: SGHRS, YFSETQ. Between the trimmed V and J ends, which lost 4 bases and 2 bases, there was a span of 9 bases. In nucleotides, the CDR3 is TGCGCCAGCAGCGCGAGGTGGCAAGAGACCCAGTACTTC. Translation: CASSARWQETQYF.

The J gene is TRBJ2-7, the V gene TRBV30, with D hard to call. CDR3 length: 13 amino acids. CDR1 and CDR2 (germline): GTSNPN, SVGIG (reference sequence). Trimming pared 1 base from V and 0 bases from J, leaving 7 bases between. The CDR3 DNA follows: TGTGCCTGGAGTGGAATCAGCTCCTACGAGCAGTACTTC. As protein: CAWSGISSYEQYF.

Concerning this clone itself: Different DNA sequences within this sample yield the same CDR3. The chain is built from TRBV4-3 and TRBJ2-1; D call uncertain. With 0 bases removed from V and 4 bases from J, the gap between germline ends came to 10 bases. Germline assignment: CDR1 LGHNA and CDR2 YSLEER. This CDR3 has 15 amino acids. The CDR3 bases are TGCGCCAGCAGCCAAGAGGGGAACATATACAATGAGCAGTTCTTC. Encoded protein: CASSQEGNIYNEQFF.

The chain links TRBV29-1 to TRBJ1-1; D perhaps matches TRBD1 (5 bases). Trimming shortened V by 3 bases and J by 11 bases, and 13 bases separated the two germline ends. The CDR3 spans 11 residues. From germline, CDR1 is SQVTM and CDR2 ANQGSEA. CDR3 residues: CSVEGVGAAFF. In DNA form, the CDR3 reads TGCAGCGTTGAGGGGGTGGGTGCGGCTTTCTTT.

This clone was seen once. The J gene is TRBJ2-3, the V gene TRBV21-1; the table's D call of TRBD2 was not tested on the DNA. TRBV21-1 is assigned pseudogene status. This CDR3 contains 18 residues. For the CDR3, the DNA is TGTGCCAGCAACCTAAAGTCCCTAGCGGGGGGGCTCACAGATACGCAGTATTTT. The encoded protein is CASNLKSLAGGLTDTQYF.

J is TRBJ2-7 and V is TRBV14, with a possible D match to TRBD1 (5 bases). CDR1 SGHDN and CDR2 FVKESK come from the germline V gene. V was clipped by 0 bases and J by 0 bases, with 12 bases between them. This CDR3 has 16 residues. Here the CDR3 reads CASSQDRGPLSYEQYF. CDR3 nucleotides: TGTGCCAGCAGCCAAGATAGGGGTCCCCTCTCCTACGAGCAGTACTTC.

The chain recombines TRBV4-3 with TRBJ2-7, with TRBD1 matching 8 bases. This CDR3 is built from 16 residues. Germline CDR1 and CDR2: LGHNA and YSLEER. The V and J ends lost 0 bases and 2 bases, in that order; junction bases with no gene match: 6. CDR3 DNA sequence: TGCGCCAGCAGCCAAGATGCGGGACAGGTGACCTACGAGCAGTACTTC. It codes for CASSQDAGQVTYEQYF.

The chain is built from TRBV7-9 and TRBJ2-3; 7 bases match TRBD1. Germline trimming cut 5 bases from V and 0 bases from J; bases unmatched to any gene: 2. The V gene's germline CDR1 is SEHNR and CDR2 FQNEAQ (reference sequence). This CDR3 has 14 amino acids. This CDR3 reads CASSQDRSTDTQYF. CDR3 coding DNA: TGTGCCAGCAGCCAGGACAGGAGCACAGATACGCAGTATTTT. The full variable domain, its missing parts supplied by reference TRBV7-9 and TRBJ2-3, is DTGVSQNPRHKITKRGQNVTFRCDPISEHNRLYWYRQTLGQGPEFLTYFQNEAQLEKSRLLSDRFSAERPKGSFSTLEIQRTEQGDSAMYLCASSQDRSTDTQYFGPGTRLTVL.

This sequence joins TRBV6-5 and TRBJ2-7; D might be TRBD1 (6 bases). V was trimmed by 6 bases and J by 4 bases, leaving 7 bases between them. Germline assignment: CDR1 MNHEY and CDR2 SVGAGI. This CDR3 region has 11 residues. The CDR3 DNA reads TGTGCCAGCAGACAGGGATACGAGCAGTACTTC. Amino acid sequence: CASRQGYEQYF.

The genes are TRBV5-1 and TRBJ2-7, with 10 bases aligning to TRBD2. This CDR3 has 17 amino acids. Per the germline V gene, CDR1 is SGHRS and CDR2 is YFSETQ. After removal of 0 bases from V and 0 bases from J, the junction contained 6 bases not matched to a gene. CDR3 in DNA: TGCGCCAGCAGCTTGGCCCCTAGCGGGGGCTTCTCCTACGAGCAGTACTTC. Encoded protein: CASSLAPSGGFSYEQYF.

This chain connects TRBV2 to TRBJ2-2; D may match TRBD1 or TRBD2 (5 bases each). V was shortened by 6 bases and J by 0 bases, with 14 bases between the two germline ends. Germline V lookup: CDR1 SNHLY, CDR2 FYNNEI. CDR3 length: 16 amino acids. CDR3 nucleotide sequence: TGTGCCAGCAGGGACGGGGCTAAGGCGAACACCGGGGAGCTGTTTTTT. Translating it yields CASRDGAKANTGELFF.

CDR3 amino acids: CASSLAPGGYGYTF. For the CDR3, the DNA is TGCGCCAGCAGCTTGGCCCCTGGGGGCTATGGCTACACCTTC. The V call is TRBV5-1, the J call TRBJ1-2; a possible D gene is TRBD1 (5 bases). From germline, CDR1 is SGHRS and CDR2 YFSETQ. The CDR3 runs 14 residues. V was shortened by 0 bases and J by 4 bases, with 10 bases between the two germline ends.

The chain joins TRBV10-3 to TRBJ1-6; TRBD1 aligns across 9 bases. CDR1 and CDR2 from the germline V gene are ENHRY and SYGVKD. CDR3 length equals 14 residues. The ends lost 5 bases at V and 9 bases at J; junction bases unmatched: 5. CDR3 DNA: TGTGCCATCAGTACAGGGACAGGGAGTTCACCCCTCCACTTT. Translation gives CAISTGTGSSPLHF.

The chain carries TRBV7-6 and TRBJ1-5; TRBD1 might be the D (6 bases). The germline V and J ends were trimmed by 5 bases and 4 bases, with 12 bases remaining between them. The CDR3 consists of 14 residues. Germline CDR1 reads SGHVS; CDR2 reads FNYEAQ. This CDR3 is CASSGQGLNQPQHF. CDR3 sequence (DNA): TGTGCCAGCAGCGGCCAGGGGCTGAATCAGCCCCAGCATTTT.

This chain uses TRBV7-2 with TRBJ2-6; TRBD1 agrees at 11 bases. Unmatched junction bases numbered 8, after V lost 5 bases and J lost 2 bases. The CDR3 consists of 18 residues. CDR1 is SGHTA and CDR2 is FQGNSA in the germline V gene. The CDR3 bases are TGTGCCAGCAGCATACGGACAGGGGGCTTGACTGGGGCCAACGTCCTGACTTTC. Protein sequence: CASSIRTGGLTGANVLTF.

This chain connects TRBV6-7 to TRBJ1-2, with 11 nucleotides matching TRBD1. TRBV6-7 is designated an ORF whose function remains uncertain. V lost 5 bases, J lost 8 bases, and 25 bases stayed unmatched. This CDR3 is 20 amino acids long. DNA of the CDR3: TGTGCCAGCAGTCCAAGTACCAACCACATGTCAGGACAGGGGGCTAGGGGCTACACCTTC. Protein product: CASSPSTNHMSGQGARGYTF.

The rearrangement uses TRBV27 and TRBJ1-1; D ambiguous. Germline V CDR1 and CDR2: MNHEY, SMNVEV (reference sequence). The CDR3 is made up of 14 amino acids. V was pared by 2 bases and J by 0 bases, with 7 bases between. The CDR3 here is CASSLVGMNTEAFF. The CDR3 DNA follows: TGTGCCAGCAGTTTAGTGGGTATGAACACTGAAGCTTTCTTT.

The gene calls are TRBV7-2 and TRBJ1-4, with D possibly matching TRBD1 (5 bases). The ends were cut back, 1 base at V and 5 bases at J, with 11 bases in the middle. The CDR3 loop spans 15 amino acids. The V gene's germline CDR1 is SGHTA and CDR2 FQGNSA. The CDR3 region has the DNA TGTGCCAGCAGCTTAGTAGGGGTTCGGAATGAAAAACTGTTTTTT. Amino acids: CASSLVGVRNEKLFF. Variable domain in full (rest from reference TRBV7-2 and TRBJ1-4): GAGVSQSPSNKVTEKGKDVELRCDPISGHTALYWYRQSLGQGLEFLIYFQGNSAPDKSGLPSDRFSAERTGGSVSTLTIQRTQQEDSAVYLCASSLVGVRNEKLFFGSGTQLSVL.

The V and J genes are TRBV27 and TRBJ2-1; 7 bases match TRBD2. CDR1 is MNHEY, CDR2 SMNVEV, per germline (reference sequence). V shed 5 bases, J shed 9 bases, and the junction held 4 bases outside the gene matches. CDR3 length: 12 amino acids. CDR3 coding DNA: TGTGCCAGCAGTCGGGGGAGGGGTGAGCAGTTCTTC. This codes for CASSRGRGEQFF.

This clone appeared once. The rearrangement uses TRBV19 and TRBJ1-1; D might be TRBD1 (5 bases). CDR1 LNHDA and CDR2 SQIVND come from the germline V gene (reference sequence). The CDR3 is 12 residues long. Trimming took 7 bases from V and 5 from J, leaving 11 bases between them. The CDR3 spells CASINRFTEAFF. The DNA for the CDR3 is TGTGCCAGTATTAACAGGTTTACTGAAGCTTTCTTT.